The source of this TCR beta chain is a study of T cell responses to AZD1222 COVID-19 vaccine. In germline, CDR1 is KGHDR, CDR2 SFDVKD. CDR3 length equals 14 residues. With 5 bases clipped from V and 6 bases from J, the junction kept 4 bases outside the gene matches. General study findings and limits: Researchers took repertoire samples only after the peak T cell response had come. Only a handful of people who got AZD1222 tested seropositive at baseline. At 160-218 and 743-854, vaccine-associated CD4 TCRs were dominant, and they spanned spike.

The repertoire was sequenced with immunoSEQ multiplex PCR; TCRdb's copy has only in-frame clones and lacks some. The sample carries roughly 130,000 clones, about 90% recorded once. Details on this clone: Its cognate antigen is unknown.

The origin of this receptor is an adult in good health. The sequencing here drew on peripheral blood, taken on day 0 of AZD1222 vaccination. The chain joins TRBV24-1 to TRBJ1-2, with TRBD1 matching 11 bases. The CDR3 region is CATSGGQGANGYTF. CDR3 nucleotide sequence: TGTGCCACCAGTGGCGGACAGGGGGCGAATGGCTACACCTTC.